This T cell receptor beta chain was captured by sequencing in a study of T cells after yellow fever vaccination. Study observations and caveats: Few clonotypes appeared in both CD4 and CD8 compartments. It was the secondary response that reached its peak faster, day 5 versus 15, but it was weaker.

As TCR cDNA was made by 5'RACE template switching, a universal primer site and UMIs were added. TCRdb re-analysed the 5' RACE reads in MiXCR, keeping a single row per CDR3 protein. The sample has some 250,000 distinct CDR3 sequences, approximately 3.5% seen once; the top ten hold approximately 18%. This clonotype has at least ten counts. Its antigen is currently unknown. V was pared by 4 bases and J by 4 bases, with 9 bases between. The CDR3 has 13 amino acids. V is TRBV12-3 or TRBV12-4 and J is TRBJ2-3; no clear D. The receptor comes from a man between 18 and 35 years old who received the YFV17D yellow fever vaccine. The sequenced sample was PBMCs, obtained 15 days after the yellow fever booster vaccination. CDR3 residues: CASSYYSSDTQYF. The CDR3 DNA reads as TGTGCCAGCAGTTACTACAGCTCAGATACGCAGTATTTT.